The rows below give T cell receptor beta chains drawn from one sample of a study of T cells in Graves' hyperthyroidism and ophthalmopathy. TCRdb called the multiplex PCR reads again in MiXCR, with one record for every CDR3 protein. The sample yields about 350,000 distinct CDR3 sequences, approximately 15% seen once. Sequenced input: blood. The receptors were sampled from a young woman with Graves' hyperthyroidism. Both conserved end residues are part of each CDR3. A D gene is named only where the DNA matches it firmly. Expanded clones are given a class, and other clones once, few, many or no size at all.

clone size	J gene	V gene	D gene	CDR3 length	CDR3 protein	CDR3 DNA
many	TRBJ2-7	TRBV12-3/TRBV12-4	.	12	CASSHAGYEQYF	TGTGCCAGCAGTCACGCAGGTTACGAGCAGTACTTC
few	TRBJ2-7	TRBV20-1	.	11	CSARDQTTKYF	TGCAGTGCTAGAGACCAAACTACCAAGTACTTC
few	TRBJ1-1	TRBV7-8	.	13	CASSFSLTTEAFF	TGTGCCAGCAGCTTTTCATTGACCACTGAAGCTTTCTTT
.	TRBJ2-7	TRBV5-4	.	17	CASSQKPGDTVTYEQYF	TGTGCCAGCAGCCAAAAGCCAGGGGACACCGTAACCTACGAGCAGTACTTC
.	TRBJ2-2	TRBV28	TRBD2	15	CASRKSGGNTGELFF	TGTGCCAGCAGGAAAAGCGGGGGGAACACCGGGGAGCTGTTTTTT
few	TRBJ2-2	TRBV5-1	TRBD2	19	CASSWGLAGSFTNTGELFF	TGCGCCAGCAGCTGGGGACTAGCGGGTTCCTTCACGAACACCGGGGAGCTGTTTTTT
few	TRBJ2-2	TRBV6-8	.	13	CASSVGSAGELFF	TGTGCCAGCAGTGTGGGATCGGCCGGGGAGCTGTTTTTT
.	TRBJ2-6	TRBV29-1	.	14	CSVVGVSGANVLTF	TGCAGCGTTGTTGGGGTTTCTGGGGCCAACGTCCTGACTTTC
many	TRBJ2-4	TRBV5-1	.	15	CASKEYGGLGNIQYF	TGCGCCAGCAAGGAGTATGGGGGCCTAGGAAACATTCAGTACTTC
.	TRBJ1-4	TRBV29-1	.	14	CSVVGGLTNEKLFF	TGCAGCGTTGTGGGGGGACTAACTAATGAAAAACTGTTTTTT
many	TRBJ1-2	TRBV28	.	17	CASSLSPPWTRLYGYTF	TGTGCCAGCAGTTTATCCCCGCCCTGGACGAGGCTCTATGGCTACACCTTC
.	TRBJ2-7	TRBV30	.	11	CAWRDSYEQYF	TGTGCCTGGAGGGACTCCTACGAGCAGTACTTC
many	TRBJ1-5	TRBV24-1	TRBD1	16	CATSDSNRGTRQPQHF	TGTGCCACCAGTGATTCGAACAGGGGAACAAGACAGCCCCAGCATTTT
once	TRBJ2-4	TRBV4-1	.	15	CASSPLGLAKNIQYF	TGCGCCAGCAGCCCGCTAGGGCTAGCCAAAAACATTCAGTACTTC
.	TRBJ2-7	TRBV7-8	TRBD2	16	CASSLTSGRGAYEQYF	TGTGCCAGCAGCTTAACTAGCGGGAGGGGCGCCTACGAGCAGTACTTC
.	TRBJ2-4	TRBV4-1	TRBD2	19	CASSPQRAGGPLAKNIQYF	TGCGCCAGCAGCCCCCAGAGAGCGGGAGGGCCCCTAGCCAAAAACATTCAGTACTTC
.	TRBJ2-7	TRBV20-1	.	13	CSASGELSYEQYF	TGCAGTGCTAGCGGGGAACTCTCCTACGAGCAGTACTTC
once	TRBJ2-3	TRBV19	.	11	CATAGADTQYF	TGTGCCACAGCAGGGGCAGATACGCAGTATTTT
.	TRBJ2-1	TRBV5-6	.	14	CASSSLTNHNEQFF	TGTGCCAGCAGCTCCCTGACTAACCACAATGAGCAGTTCTTC
many	TRBJ1-3	TRBV10-3	.	13	CAINRTEGNTIYF	TGTGCCATCAATCGGACAGAAGGAAACACCATATATTTT
few	TRBJ2-5	TRBV19	.	15	CASSLQGGSRETQYF	TGTGCCAGTAGTCTACAGGGTGGGTCTCGTGAGACCCAGTACTTC
.	TRBJ1-3	TRBV29-1	.	15	CSVEPIGDPGNTIYF	TGCAGCGTGGAGCCTATTGGGGATCCTGGAAACACCATATATTTT
.	TRBJ2-1	TRBV7-2	TRBD2	13	CASSQTIAGGPVF	TGTGCCAGCAGCCAAACCATTGCGGGAGGGCCGGTCTTC
.	TRBJ2-1	TRBV20-1	TRBD2	13	CSTLAETSNEEFF	TGCAGTACACTAGCGGAAACTTCCAATGAGGAGTTCTTC
.	TRBJ2-2	TRBV6-2/TRBV6-3	TRBD2	16	CASSLWAGATTGELFF	TGTGCCAGCAGCCTCTGGGCGGGAGCGACCACCGGGGAGCTGTTTTTT
many	TRBJ2-2	TRBV2	TRBD1	14	CASSRDRDTGELFF	TGTGCCAGCAGCCGGGACAGGGACACCGGGGAGCTGTTTTTT
few	TRBJ2-4	TRBV11-2	.	16	CASSAGAGIGKNIQYF	TGTGCCAGCTCAGCTGGGGCCGGGATCGGCAAAAACATTCAGTACTTC
once	TRBJ1-6	TRBV5-1	TRBD1	13	CASSQGDNSPLHF	TGCGCCAGCAGTCAGGGGGATAATTCACCCCTCCACTTT
few	TRBJ2-1	TRBV19	.	16	CASSIVPGIQVNEQFF	TGTGCCAGTAGTATTGTACCCGGGATCCAAGTCAATGAGCAGTTCTTC
many	TRBJ1-6	TRBV27	.	15	CASSFSRQALSPLHF	TGTGCCAGCAGTTTCTCTCGACAGGCGCTTTCACCCCTCCACTTT
many	TRBJ2-2	TRBV2	TRBD2	15	CASRGGDKDTGELFF	TGTGCCAGCAGGGGAGGGGATAAGGACACCGGGGAGCTGTTTTTT
few	TRBJ1-6	TRBV11-2	.	13	CASSPMSSSPLHF	TGTGCCAGCAGCCCAATGTCGAGCTCACCCCTCCACTTT
many	TRBJ1-1	TRBV2	.	14	CASSGVGTGTEAFF	TGTGCCAGCAGTGGGGTTGGGACGGGAACTGAAGCTTTCTTT
many	TRBJ2-5	TRBV11-3	.	13	CASSLEDGETQYF	TGTGCCAGCAGCTTAGAGGACGGAGAGACCCAGTACTTC
many	TRBJ1-1	TRBV5-5	TRBD1	15	CASSWTGAPNTEAFF	TGTGCCAGCAGCTGGACAGGGGCCCCGAACACTGAAGCTTTCTTT
.	TRBJ2-2	TRBV19	TRBD1	15	CASRGGQGNTGELFF	TGTGCCAGTAGAGGGGGACAGGGAAATACCGGGGAGCTGTTTTTT
.	TRBJ1-5	TRBV19	.	14	CASSEGGGNQPQHF	TGTGCCAGTAGTGAGGGGGGGGGCAATCAGCCCCAGCATTTT
many	TRBJ2-7	TRBV3-1	TRBD1	14	CASSQAGTASEQYF	TGTGCCAGCAGCCAAGCCGGGACAGCATCCGAGCAGTACTTC
many	TRBJ1-4	TRBV2	.	14	CASSESGANEKLFF	TGTGCCAGCAGTGAATCAGGGGCCAATGAAAAACTGTTTTTT
.	TRBJ2-5	TRBV29-1	.	16	CSVRGGPTQGQETQYF	TGCAGCGTTAGAGGGGGACCCACCCAGGGACAAGAGACCCAGTACTTC
many	TRBJ2-1	TRBV6-1	TRBD2	14	CASRLAGESNEQFF	TGTGCCAGCAGGCTAGCGGGAGAATCCAATGAGCAGTTCTTC
.	TRBJ2-6	TRBV28	.	15	CASSLPGTGANVLTF	TGTGCCAGCAGTTTACCCGGGACCGGGGCCAACGTCCTGACTTTC
.	TRBJ2-3	TRBV4-3	.	16	CASSLGDKSSTDTQYF	TGCGCCAGCAGCCTGGGAGACAAATCAAGCACAGATACGCAGTATTTT
few	TRBJ2-1	TRBV19	.	11	CASVGVAEQFF	TGTGCCAGCGTAGGGGTTGCCGAGCAGTTCTTC
few	TRBJ2-1	TRBV6-1	TRBD2	15	CASRFTSETYNEQFF	TGTGCCAGCAGATTCACTAGCGAAACCTACAATGAGCAGTTCTTC